This TCR beta chain was recorded in a study of T cell responses to AZD1222 COVID-19 vaccine (dated by TCRdb to 2020 to 2023). About the investigation overall: AZD1222 recipients whose second dose came at about 4 weeks and those whose second dose came at about 12 weeks were combined into one group, since spike-specific TCR depth and breadth did not differ between the two schedules. TCR sequencing covered fewer than 250 trial participants: approximately 200 given two doses of AZD1222 and about 26 given two doses of MenACWY control vaccine. Trial participants were enrolled into age subgroups of 18-55, 56-69 and 70-plus years, which contained 148, 28 and 57 TCR-sequenced participants, respectively.

What the work shows at the level of the full study, not this receptor alone: Only a handful of AZD1222 recipients were SARS-CoV-2 seropositive at baseline, limiting conclusions about previously exposed vaccinees. Spike-specific TCR breadth and depth rose significantly after two AZD1222 doses compared with day 0 and with MenACWY recipients. Epitopes outside the regions mutated in the B.1.351 and B.1.1.7 variants were reportedly recognized by nearly half of the unique spike-specific TCRs. The whole spike protein was spanned by vaccine-associated CD4 TCRs, and dominant responses were seen in regions 160-218 and 743-854. In the small 56-69-year group, the increase in depth fell short of significance, most likely because of low power. Participants were mostly white British and included more females than males, and it was suggested by the authors that clonal diversity may have been underestimated. No day 14 peak-response samples were available, so repertoires were characterized only after the peak T cell response.

In the paper's terms, the time point label means: baseline before first vaccination. The vaccinee samples were drawn from two UK trials, COV001 and COV002, one of which was a single-blind randomized controlled phase 2/3 trial testing AZD1222 (ChAdOx1 nCoV-19) in healthy adults. For TCRbeta chain sequencing, PBMC samples from trial participants were taken at day 0 and at day 28 after the second dose. About this clone: No cognate antigen has been identified for it. Base qualities were left out, and no much larger clone turns up one base away.

The germline V gene encodes CDR1 MNHEY and CDR2 SVGEGT. V and J are truncated by 4 bases and 6 bases respectively, leaving an intervening sequence of 13 bases. The CDR3 numbers 14 residues from cysteine through phenylalanine. CDR3 DNA only is kept here, 42 bases in frame from base 1. The CDR3 regions of human TCRbeta chains were subjected to immunosequencing. Processing in the source paper ran as follows. TCRs in the repertoires were compared against a reference library of SARS-CoV-2-specific TCRs that had been generated with the MIRA antigen-specificity platform. Breadth was defined as the fraction of unique TCRs that were SARS-CoV-2-associated, and depth was defined as the fraction of total T cells that were SARS-CoV-2-associated. Each spike-specific TCR was assigned to its reactive spike region and to a CD4 or CD8 class using the MIRA data. Log10-transformed breadth and depth values were compared by one-way ANOVA with Sidak's multiple comparisons tests. TCRdb stores this immuneACCESS table with in-frame sequences only. Part of the clones is absent; in the studies checked, under half of the shortfall reflects unresolved V genes, and no reason is known for the rest. V, J and clone size were drawn from that table, and D and trimming were deduced from the DNA. This sample gives fewer than 150,000 clones in total; around 93% of them show up just once. 14% of the sample is held by the ten biggest clonotypes.

The origin of this receptor is an adult in good health. Specimen: peripheral blood, collected on day 0 of AZD1222 vaccination. Recombination joined TRBV6-2 or TRBV6-3 with TRBJ1-5; the D gene is perhaps TRBD1, on 5 matching bases. The CDR3 corresponds to CASSFQGSLQPQHF. The DNA sequence is as follows: TGTGCCAGCAGTTTCCAGGGCTCCCTTCAGCCCCAGCATTTT.